The 18 T cell receptor beta chains listed next were all sequenced from one sample in a study of blood T cell repertoires in COVID-19. Using immunoSEQ multiplex PCR, the repertoire was profiled, and TCRdb retains in-frame clones only, with some absent. The table has about 120,000 clones, roughly three quarters seen once. The sequencing sample was made of peripheral blood. The receptors come from an elderly woman with acute or convalescent COVID-19.

The chain combines TRBV11-3 with TRBJ2-6; a weak D match, TRBD1 (5 bases). Germline assignment: CDR1 SGHNT and CDR2 YENEEA. Trimming pared 6 bases from V and 2 bases from J, leaving 8 bases between. The CDR3 is 14 residues long. The CDR3 sequence: CASSMGPGANVLTF. As DNA, the CDR3 is TGTGCCAGCAGTATGGGGCCTGGGGCCAACGTCCTGACTTTC.

The chain joins TRBV28 to TRBJ2-5, with D maybe TRBD1 (5 bases). V gave up 5 bases and J gave up 0 bases, with 13 bases separating them. CDR3 length equals 15 residues. Germline V gene data show CDR1 as MDHEN and CDR2 as SYDVKM. In DNA form, the CDR3 reads TGTGCCAGCAGTACCCGACAGCCGTACCAAGAGACCCAGTACTTC. Protein: CASSTRQPYQETQYF.

CDR3 in DNA: TGTGCCTGGGGGCGAGTTACCATATATTTT. Translating gives CAWGRVTIYF. The rearrangement uses TRBV30 and TRBJ1-3; D is unclear. Germline CDR1 and CDR2: GTSNPN and SVGIG (reference sequence). This CDR3 is built from 10 residues. Trimming took off 5 bases at V and 10 bases at J, with 9 bases between the two ends.

The J gene is TRBJ2-7, the V gene TRBV29-1; weak D call: TRBD2 (7 bases). The CDR3 covers 14 residues. CDR1 is SQVTM and CDR2 is ANQGSEA in the germline V gene. V gave up 5 bases and J gave up 4 bases, with 18 bases separating them. CDR3 sequence reads: CSVWGGGSAYEQYF. The CDR3 nucleotides are TGCAGCGTTTGGGGGGGCGGGAGTGCGTACGAGCAGTACTTC.

The V call is TRBV6-2 or TRBV6-3, the J call TRBJ1-5; D is possibly TRBD1 (6 bases). The CDR3 contains 17 residues. Germline V CDR1 and CDR2: MNHEY, SVGEGT. V lost 2 bases and J lost 3, with 17 bases in between. The chain's CDR3 is CASSYGTFRGDNQPQHF. The CDR3 region has the DNA TGTGCCAGCAGTTACGGGACGTTCAGGGGAGACAATCAGCCCCAGCATTTT.

The chain employs TRBV5-1 and TRBJ1-4; the D is unclear. The CDR3 spans 14 residues. V was clipped by 4 bases and J by 8 bases, with 15 bases between them. Per the germline V gene, CDR1 is SGHRS and CDR2 is YFSETQ. The CDR3 DNA is TGCGCCAGCAGCCCCTCCCCTCACGGGGAAAAACTGTTTTTT. It translates to CASSPSPHGEKLFF.

V is TRBV29-1 and J is TRBJ2-7; possible D gene TRBD2, 5 bases. CDR1 is SQVTM and CDR2 is ANQGSEA in the germline V gene. This CDR3 has 12 amino acids. Deletions cut 4 bases from V and 2 bases from J, with 9 bases between. CDR3 loop: CSVGWGAYEQYF. CDR3 nucleotides: TGCAGCGTTGGGTGGGGAGCCTACGAGCAGTACTTC.

This clone has a single count. The rearrangement links TRBV7-2 to TRBJ2-1; D might be TRBD2 (6 bases). Per the germline V gene, CDR1 is SGHTA and CDR2 is FQGNSA. The V gene lost 3 bases and the J gene lost 5 bases, with 14 bases spanning the gap. The CDR3 spans 15 residues. In nucleotides, the CDR3 is TGTGCCAGCAGCTTTGACGGGAGAATTCACAATGAGCAGTTCTTC. It codes for CASSFDGRIHNEQFF. Combining the CDR3 with reference TRBV7-2 and TRBJ2-1 gives the whole variable domain GAGVSQSPSNKVTEKGKDVELRCDPISGHTALYWYRQSLGQGLEFLIYFQGNSAPDKSGLPSDRFSAERTGGSVSTLTIQRTQQEDSAVYLCASSFDGRIHNEQFFGPGTRLTVL.

The chain has TRBV30 and TRBJ1-5; the match to TRBD1 covers 10 bases. Unmatched junction bases numbered 4, after V lost 3 bases and J lost 5 bases. The CDR3 loop spans 14 amino acids. CDR1 is GTSNPN and CDR2 is SVGIG in the germline V gene (reference sequence). The CDR3 nucleotides are TGTGCCTGGAGCCGGGACAGGGGATATCAGCCCCAGCATTTT. Translated: CAWSRDRGYQPQHF.

This chain links TRBV4-3 with TRBJ1-2, with TRBD1 identical over 9 bases. Germline CDR1 and CDR2: LGHNA and YSLEER. This CDR3 is built from 13 residues. V dropped 4 bases and J dropped 8; count of bases not matched to a gene: 5. The CDR3, as DNA: TGCGCCAGCAGCCCCGGACAGGGGAACGGCTACACCTTC. Translating it yields CASSPGQGNGYTF.

The CDR3 loop reads CAWSPSGRGNTEAFF. The CDR3 DNA reads TGTGCCTGGAGTCCTTCAGGCAGGGGGAATACTGAAGCTTTCTTT. The V call is TRBV30, the J call TRBJ1-1; 7 bases fit TRBD1. The CDR3 consists of 15 residues. The trim removed 2 bases at V and 5 bases at J, leaving 11 bases unmatched. The germline V gene has CDR1 GTSNPN and CDR2 SVGIG (reference sequence).

This chain uses TRBV11-2 with TRBJ2-6; D is unresolved. The V gene's germline CDR1 is SGHAT and CDR2 FQNNGV. The V end lost 5 bases, the J end lost 1 base, and 6 bases lay between the germline ends. The CDR3 extends over 14 amino acids. CDR3 region: CASSQRSGANVLTF. CDR3 nucleotides: TGTGCCAGCAGCCAACGGTCTGGGGCCAACGTCCTGACTTTC.

The chain couples TRBV5-8 to TRBJ2-7, with TRBD1 matching over 8 bases. The CDR3 is 15 amino acids. V lost 3 bases to trimming and J lost 0 bases; unmatched junction nucleotides: 5. CDR1 is SGHTS, CDR2 YDEGEE, per germline. CDR3 nucleotide sequence: TGTGCCAGCAGCTCGCGGGACAGGTTCTCCTACGAGCAGTACTTC. It specifies CASSSRDRFSYEQYF.

The V and J genes are TRBV6-2 or TRBV6-3 and TRBJ2-7; 9 positions agree with TRBD1. The CDR3 sequence is 15 residues long. Germline V CDR1 and CDR2: MNHEY, SVGEGT. V was clipped by 5 bases and J by 5 bases; unmatched bases: 10. CDR3 protein: CASSHWDREGHEQYF. The CDR3 nucleotides read TGTGCCAGCAGTCACTGGGACAGGGAGGGCCACGAGCAGTACTTC.

The rearrangement joins TRBV6-2 or TRBV6-3 to TRBJ1-4; TRBD1 is a possible D gene (6 bases). The CDR3 totals 15 residues. The germline V gene has CDR1 MNHEY and CDR2 SVGEGT. Trimming shortened V by 5 bases and J by 6 bases, and 16 bases separated the two germline ends. In DNA, the CDR3 is TGTGCCAGCAGTCAAAGGACAGCGTGGGATGAAAAACTGTTTTTT. This codes for CASSQRTAWDEKLFF.

The chain uses TRBV20-1 and TRBJ2-1; TRBD2 matches at 12 bases. The CDR3 totals 16 residues. Per germline, CDR1 DFQATT and CDR2 SNEGSKA (reference sequence). The trim removed 3 bases at V and 3 bases at J, leaving 6 bases unmatched. CDR3 residues: CSASPLTSGGYNEQFF. CDR3 bases: TGCAGTGCTAGTCCCTTGACTAGCGGGGGCTACAATGAGCAGTTCTTC.

The chain employs TRBV20-1 and TRBJ1-2; 8 bases align to TRBD1. J was trimmed by 1 base and V by 3 bases; bases with no gene match: 4. Germline lookup yields CDR1 DFQATT and CDR2 SNEGSKA (reference sequence). CDR3 length equals 14 residues. CDR3 sequence (DNA): TGCAGTGCTAGTGGACAGGGATTTAACTATGGCTACACCTTC. Its translation is CSASGQGFNYGYTF.

The V call is TRBV11-3, the J call TRBJ1-5; D not certain. Germline V gene data show CDR1 as SGHNT and CDR2 as YENEEA. V was shortened by 1 base and J by 6 bases, with 16 bases between the two germline ends. This CDR3 spans 16 amino acids. The CDR3 sequence: CASSLVTEAGGQPQHF. The CDR3 DNA reads TGTGCCAGCAGCTTAGTAACTGAGGCTGGAGGTCAGCCCCAGCATTTT.